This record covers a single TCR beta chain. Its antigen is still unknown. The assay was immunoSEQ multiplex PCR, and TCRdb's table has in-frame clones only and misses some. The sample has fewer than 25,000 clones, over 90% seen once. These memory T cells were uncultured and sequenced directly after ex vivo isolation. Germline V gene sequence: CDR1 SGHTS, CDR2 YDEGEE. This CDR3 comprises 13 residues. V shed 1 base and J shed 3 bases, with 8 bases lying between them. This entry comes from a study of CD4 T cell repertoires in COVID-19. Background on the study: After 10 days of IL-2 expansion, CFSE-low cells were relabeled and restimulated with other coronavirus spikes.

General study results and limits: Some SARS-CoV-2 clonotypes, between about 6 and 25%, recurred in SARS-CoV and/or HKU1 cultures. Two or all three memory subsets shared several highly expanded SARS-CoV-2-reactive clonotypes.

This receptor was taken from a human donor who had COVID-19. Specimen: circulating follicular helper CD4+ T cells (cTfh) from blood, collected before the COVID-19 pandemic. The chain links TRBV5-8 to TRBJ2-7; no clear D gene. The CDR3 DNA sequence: TGTGCCAGCAGCTTGCCCCCAAACTACGAGCAGTACTTC. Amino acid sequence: CASSLPPNYEQYF.